Listed here is a single T cell receptor beta chain. This clone was recorded only once. Its antigen specificity is not known. The input lacks base qualities; no much larger clone sits a single base away. Libraries were constructed by the immunoSEQ multiplex PCR assay. For the multiplex PCR, a mixture combining 60 forward primers for TCR Vbeta segments and 13 reverse primers for TCR Jbeta segments was used. Amplification of the CDR3 region of rearranged TCR beta genes was performed with a multiplex PCR assay on genomic DNA. Amplified TCR beta libraries were sequenced as 87-base-pair reads on the Illumina HiSeq System. Turning to the authors' computational methods: In a later analysis, 80 million or so unique TCR beta chains were counted across the roughly 670 repertoires, and around 10 million of these chains were shared by at least two donors. A nearest-neighbor algorithm error-corrected the raw reads and collapsed the reads into unique sequences, merging closely related sequences to remove PCR and sequencing errors. V, D and J gene segments were assigned by aligning CDR3 sequences to IMGT reference sequences. For a sequence to be retained, at least a six-nucleotide match to both a V gene segment and a J gene segment was required. A rearrangement was called productive if the CDR3 had no stop codons and remained in frame with V and J, and every other rearrangement was called non-productive. CDR3 was defined according to IMGT convention as the region running from the second conserved V-encoded cysteine to the conserved J-encoded phenylalanine. The earlier analysis of fewer than 700 of the donors excluded sequences that lacked an unambiguous match to a single V gene segment. In an earlier analysis of some 590 of the donors, V segments were called functional above 56.7% productive rearrangements and were called segregating when the between-donor standard deviation exceeded 5%. A statistical classification framework was built for diagnosing cytomegalovirus status from the catalog of TCR beta chain sequences. In a later analysis, TCR nucleotide sequences were compared against IMGT/GENE-DB human TR gene sequences so that V and J genes could be assigned. The TCRdist pipeline was used in a later analysis to assign CDR3 sequences and most-parsimonious VDJ recombination scenarios. In a later analysis, each TCR beta chain was defined by its CDR3 amino acid sequence together with its V-gene family, and reads lacking a unique V-gene family were excluded. As a way to deal with suspected cross-contamination and a sequencing artifact, a later analysis dropped roughly 620 nucleotide sequences that were highly shared and had low generation probability. For each public chain, a later analysis derived a clonal expansion index from normalized ranks of inferred template counts within each repertoire. A later analysis computed generation probabilities with a VDJ recombination model fitted to out-of-frame rearrangements, and checked the results against IGoR. Hypergeometric tests were used in a later analysis to score TCR-TCR, TCR-HLA and TCR-CMV co-occurrence, with a repertoire-size bias correction applied to the TCR pairs. To estimate false discovery rates, a later analysis permuted the HLA or CMV assignments 20 times. A later analysis grouped co-occurring TCRs with DBSCAN, adding TCRdist sequence similarity when clustering within HLA-allele-positive subsets. Co-occurrence clustering excluded repertoires with fewer than 30,000 or more than 120,000 public chains, plus five with anomalous nucleotide sharing. This immuneACCESS table, as held by TCRdb, lists in-frame sequences with V and J called but not all clones. Of the missing ones, under half trace to an unresolved V gene in checked studies; the others have no known cause. That table is the source of V, J and clone size, and D and trimming were worked out from the DNA. The sample profile shows 150,000 to 200,000 clones; just over 75% of them were found once. Roughly 1% of the sample is taken by the ten largest.

CDR1 SGHRS and CDR2 YFSETQ are derived from the germline V gene. Including cysteine and phenylalanine, the CDR3 has 19 amino acids. The read is trimmed to its CDR3 DNA, 57 bases read in frame from base 1. Germline trimming: 0 bases from V, 1 base from J; junction bases outside gene matches: 12. This record belongs to a study of cytomegalovirus exposure and HLA in healthy donors (dated by TCRdb to about 2017). Background on the whole study: In an earlier analysis of some 610 of the donors, around 300 Gb of sequence data and 117 million unique TCR beta sequences from about 179 million T cells were reported. Roughly 300 gigabases of sequencing data and 80 million or so unique TCR sequences were included in an early release covering several hundred HLA-typed donors. Of the roughly 410 genotyped donors, 81% were placed in the genetic ancestry cluster associated with self-reported Caucasian donors. The study was designed to test whether signatures of past pathogen exposure could be identified by cataloging public T cell receptors. The study profiled the T cell repertoires of about 720 subjects by immunosequencing and related them to cytomegalovirus serostatus. Besides the first cohort of roughly 640 subjects, a separate validation cohort made up of 95 to 150 different subjects was used. The study combined high-throughput TCR immunosequencing, statistical association of individual TCRs with disease status, and machine learning to predict cytomegalovirus infection status. A later analysis re-analyzed previously published TCR beta repertoires from about 730 donors and added high-resolution HLA genotyping to study TCR occurrence patterns. Rather than using new phenotypic data, the later analysis identified candidate immune exposures from TCR beta sequences and from how often those sequences occurred across donors. An earlier analysis of around 640 of the donors used high-throughput TCR beta sequencing to judge whether each TCR beta V gene segment behaved as functional or pseudogenic. Donor age, sex, ethnicity and CMV serostatus were compiled together with the repertoire data. A later genetic analysis used genome-wide SNP genotypes for about 65% of the 666 donors, treating that subset as a discovery cohort. Every discovery cohort repertoire had been produced on one sequencing platform. Both class I and class II loci were covered by HLA typing, at four-digit resolution. Typing coverage differed by locus: A, B, C, DRB1 and DQB1 were typed in about 620-640 donors, DQA1 in about 500, DPA1 in 606, and DPB1 in 472. Because of strong linkage in the cohort, roughly five DR-DQ haplotypes were treated as single units for association and clustering. Among about 360 genotyped donors of the cohort, an average of 235,054 unique TCR beta nucleotide sequences were sequenced per donor, approximately 20% of them non-productive. Study-level results and caveats: According to a later analysis, parvovirus B19, influenza, CMV and Epstein-Barr virus appeared linked to several top co-occurrence clusters. The study gave a list of under 200 TCR beta chains associated with cytomegalovirus. The only immune exposure information available for the cohort was CMV serostatus. In a later analysis, HLA-associated TCR beta chains were found to be more clonally expanded and to have lower generation probabilities than equally common non-associated chains. Because the 87-base-pair reads could not distinguish some IMGT-functional V segments, including TRBV6-2 and TRBV6-3, those segments were excluded. In vitro tests confirmed that a few of the cytomegalovirus-associated TCR beta chains recognize cytomegalovirus antigens. Because HLA typing was missing for some donors at each locus, association tests included only the typed subset. When HLA alleles, especially DR and DQ, strongly co-occurred, TCR associations were difficult to assign to individual alleles. Because counts were too low, about 18 rarely observed V segments, including chromosome 9 orphons, were left out of the earlier analysis of 500 to 650 of the donors. A later genetic analysis associated a missense DCLRE1C variant with V-gene and J-gene trimming of TCR beta chains, and an independent cohort replicated the association. A further reported finding was that TCR beta sequences accurately predicted the HLA-A and HLA-B alleles for most subjects in the first cohort. At a false discovery rate of 0.05, a later analysis linked about 17,000 TCR beta sequences to specific HLA alleles. Compared with the roughly 700-donor mean, donors in an Asian-associated ancestry cluster had fewer N-insertions in productive TCRs, according to a later genetic analysis. In a later analysis, the rate of TCR association differed among HLA loci, with DRB1 alleles having the most associated TCRs and HLA-C alleles having the fewest. It was suggested by the authors that the approach could potentially be generalized to other disease states and immunological phenotypes. A group of highly shared sequence variants was considered likely to be a technical artifact of the sequencing pipeline. In an earlier analysis of about 550 of the donors, most TCR beta V segments were observed in productive rearrangements about 87% or about 30% of the time, broadly matching IMGT annotations. The cohort was sequenced for TCR beta chains only, and without alpha or paired-chain data the features that could be detected were limited. A later analysis found that most CMV-associated TCR beta chains appeared HLA-restricted, with HLA associations seemingly driven largely by CMV exposure. Correlated functional status among segregating V segments might reflect linkage disequilibrium, but an unknown experimental factor could not be ruled out. Most TCR sequences were seen in very few donors, while some public TCRs were found in many individuals. The classifier was reported to diagnose cytomegalovirus status with high specificity and sensitivity in both the original and validation cohorts. The presence/absence analyses assumed that sequencing depth was roughly uniform across donors, and that assumption may not be true.

In total, over 600 healthy bone marrow donors made up the cohort. At the time of sampling, every cohort member was nominally healthy, though immune exposures that went unrecorded were likely present. The donor tested CMV seronegative, placing the donor among the roughly 350 seronegative members of the cohort. A peripheral blood sample was collected from each donor, and TCR beta sequencing was performed on peripheral blood mononuclear cells. Genomic DNA extraction from the blood cell samples was performed with the Qiagen DNeasy Blood Extraction Kit. This clonotype originated in a woman between 35 and 50 years old in good health and CMV-seronegative. The rearranged segments are TRBV5-1 and TRBJ1-3, and TRBD1 matches 8 of the central bases. The sample consisted of PBMCs. CDR3 reads: CASSLASGAGGGSGNTIYF. The DNA sequence follows: TGCGCCAGCAGCTTGGCGTCGGGCGCAGGGGGCGGGTCTGGAAACACCATATATTTT.